The rows below give T cell receptor beta chains drawn from one sample of a study of T cell responses to AZD1222 COVID-19 vaccine. Libraries were prepared by immunoSEQ multiplex PCR; TCRdb keeps only in-frame clonotypes and omits some of them. Among some 97,000 clones listed, 87% were seen once. The specimen was peripheral blood, collected on day 0 of MenACWY control vaccination. These receptors were obtained from an adult in good health. Each CDR3 is given with its conserved first and last residue. A D gene is named only where the DNA matches it firmly. Some rows mark clone size as missing; the rest say once, few, many or name a class of expanded clone.

v_call	clone_size	d_call	j_call	cdr3_aa	cdr3_nt
TRBV28	.	.	TRBJ1-3	CASSFSSRGTRGNTIYF	TGTGCCAGCAGTTTTTCCTCCAGGGGAACTAGAGGAAACACCATATATTTT
TRBV27	.	TRBD1	TRBJ1-4	CASSFRGGKGNEKLFF	TGTGCCAGCAGTTTCAGGGGGGGTAAGGGTAATGAAAAACTGTTTTTT
TRBV6-5	.	TRBD2	TRBJ2-1	CATRRGLAFDEQFF	TGTGCCACCCGACGGGGACTAGCGTTCGATGAGCAGTTCTTC
TRBV30	few	TRBD1	TRBJ1-2	CAWSVQGAAGYTF	TGTGCCTGGAGTGTTCAGGGGGCAGCGGGCTACACCTTC
TRBV5-1	.	TRBD1	TRBJ1-1	CASSFGTGDTEAFF	TGCGCCAGCAGCTTTGGGACAGGAGACACTGAAGCTTTCTTT
TRBV4-2	few	TRBD1	TRBJ1-2	CASSQGTGAINYGYTF	TGTGCCAGCAGCCAAGGGACAGGGGCTATTAACTATGGCTACACCTTC
TRBV30	.	.	TRBJ2-3	CAWSVSYSTDTQYF	TGTGCCTGGAGTGTATCGTACAGCACAGATACGCAGTATTTT
TRBV4-1	.	TRBD2	TRBJ2-4	CASSQTTVGLAGVRSIQYF	TGCGCCAGCAGCCAGACAACGGTGGGACTAGCGGGAGTCCGGTCCATTCAGTACTTC
TRBV11-3	.	.	TRBJ2-1	CASSPTGLYNEQFF	TGTGCCAGCAGCCCCACGGGACTCTACAATGAGCAGTTCTTC
TRBV9	.	.	TRBJ2-5	CASSVGTGRETQYF	TGTGCCAGCAGCGTTGGGACCGGGCGGGAGACCCAGTACTTC
TRBV7-9	.	TRBD1	TRBJ1-2	CASSLPDRERYYGYTF	TGTGCCAGCAGCTTACCCGACAGGGAAAGATACTATGGCTACACCTTC
TRBV27	.	.	TRBJ2-6	CASSPDRTSGANVLTF	TGTGCCAGCAGTCCGGACAGAACTTCCGGGGCCAACGTCCTGACTTTC
TRBV28	.	.	TRBJ1-1	CASSFQTNTEAFF	TGTGCCAGCAGTTTTCAGACGAACACTGAAGCTTTCTTT
TRBV29-1	.	.	TRBJ1-1	CSVGSSGNTEAFF	TGCAGCGTTGGATCGTCGGGGAACACTGAAGCTTTCTTT
TRBV5-1	.	.	TRBJ1-2	CASSVDDKGIYGYTF	TGCGCCAGCAGCGTGGACGACAAGGGGATCTATGGCTACACCTTC
TRBV12-3/TRBV12-4	.	TRBD1	TRBJ1-4	CASRPGQEKLFF	TGTGCCAGCAGGCCGGGACAGGAAAAACTGTTTTTT
TRBV6-5	few	.	TRBJ2-5	CASTESLGGTQYF	TGTGCCAGCACCGAAAGTCTAGGGGGGACCCAGTACTTC
TRBV6-1	.	.	TRBJ1-1	CASSGGTGGLNTEAFF	TGTGCCAGCAGTGGGGGGACGGGGGGTTTGAACACTGAAGCTTTCTTT
TRBV5-5	.	.	TRBJ1-3	CASSLETSRVNTIYF	TGTGCCAGCAGCTTGGAGACATCTAGAGTCAACACCATATATTTT
TRBV30	.	.	TRBJ1-6	CAWSVPDVGGYNSPLHF	TGTGCCTGGAGTGTACCAGATGTGGGGGGATATAATTCACCCCTCCACTTT
TRBV13	.	TRBD2	TRBJ2-1	CASNPAGGRSGEQFF	TGTGCCAGTAATCCAGCGGGAGGGCGTTCGGGAGAGCAGTTCTTC
TRBV9	.	.	TRBJ1-1	CASSVPGSKAFF	TGTGCCAGCAGCGTGCCAGGGTCGAAAGCTTTCTTT
TRBV18	once	.	TRBJ1-4	CASSPQGSHSEKLFF	TGTGCCAGCTCACCACAGGGTTCCCACTCGGAAAAACTGTTTTTT
TRBV4-2	.	.	TRBJ2-1	CASSQDGQGRRNEQFF	TGTGCCAGCAGCCAAGATGGGCAGGGTAGGCGGAATGAGCAGTTCTTC
TRBV30	.	TRBD1	TRBJ2-5	CAWRSRGQETQYF	TGTGCCTGGAGGAGCAGGGGGCAAGAGACCCAGTACTTC